Each of the 27 T cell receptor beta chains below was sequenced from the same sample in a study of blood T cell repertoires in COVID-19. Generated by immunoSEQ multiplex PCR, the TCRdb table keeps only in-frame clones and is missing some. The table lists hundreds of thousands of clones, about 80% of them singletons. Sequencing input: peripheral blood. These receptors were collected from a woman older than 75 with acute or convalescent COVID-19.

The gene calls are TRBV3-1 (or the pseudogene TRBV3-2) and TRBJ2-7; 8 bases are shared with TRBD2. Germline V gene data show CDR1 as LGHDT and CDR2 as YNNKEL (reference sequence). This CDR3 comprises 17 residues. V was clipped by 2 bases and J by 3 bases; unmatched bases: 12. The DNA of the CDR3 is TGTGCCAGCAGCCAAAACACGGGGGGGGCTCCTCGCTACGAGCAGTACTTC. Translated, it gives CASSQNTGGAPRYEQYF.

This CDR3 is CASSQSVYEQYF. CDR3 nucleotide sequence: TGTGCCAGCAGCCAGTCCGTCTACGAGCAGTACTTC. The chain employs TRBV3-1 (or the pseudogene TRBV3-2) and TRBJ2-7; D is undetermined. V dropped 3 bases and J dropped 3 bases, with 6 bases sitting between them. Germline V gene lookup returns CDR1 LGHDT and CDR2 YNNKEL (reference sequence). The CDR3 runs to 12 residues.

The CDR3 reads CASSLGDYFTGELFF. As DNA, the CDR3 is TGTGCCAGCAGCTTAGGGGACTACTTTACCGGGGAGCTGTTTTTT. The chain combines TRBV7-9 with TRBJ2-2; 7 bases fit TRBD2. The germline CDR1 and CDR2 sequences are SEHNR and FQNEAQ (reference sequence). The CDR3 consists of 15 residues. Germline trimming cut 1 base from V and 5 bases from J; bases unmatched to any gene: 4.

The chain combines TRBV2 with TRBJ2-4; 10 nucleotides match TRBD2. The CDR3 runs 14 residues. J gave up 9 bases and V 8 bases, and 10 bases lay outside the gene matches. Germline assignment: CDR1 SNHLY and CDR2 FYNNEI. The CDR3, as DNA: TGTGCCAGCGGCCCTACTAGCGGGGAAGGCATTCAGTACTTC. Amino acid sequence: CASGPTSGEGIQYF. Full variable domain (rest looked up from reference TRBV2 and TRBJ2-4): EPEVTQTPSHQVTQMGQEVILRCVPISNHLYFYWYRQILGQKVEFLVSFYNNEISEKSEIFDDQFSVERPDGSNFTLKIRSTKLEDSAMYFCASGPTSGEGIQYFGAGTRLSVL.

The chain couples TRBV7-9 to TRBJ1-1; 9 nucleotides agree with TRBD1. The CDR3 length is 16 residues. Germline CDR1 reads SEHNR; CDR2 reads FQNEAQ (reference sequence). V was pared by 7 bases and J by 3 bases, with 12 bases of the junction left unmatched. CDR3 sequence (DNA): TGTGCCAGCACCGATACCGGGACAGGGATTTACACTGAAGCTTTCTTT. Its translation is CASTDTGTGIYTEAFF. The whole variable domain, remainder taken from reference TRBV7-9 and TRBJ1-1, is DTGVSQNPRHKITKRGQNVTFRCDPISEHNRLYWYRQTLGQGPEFLTYFQNEAQLEKSRLLSDRFSAERPKGSFSTLEIQRTEQGDSAMYLCASTDTGTGIYTEAFFGQGTRLTVV.

J is TRBJ1-2 and V is TRBV7-9, with D maybe TRBD1 (6 bases). The CDR3 sequence is 14 residues long. The germline CDR1 and CDR2 sequences are SEHNR and FQNEAQ (reference sequence). V gave up 4 bases and J gave up 3 bases, with 12 bases separating them. CDR3 residues: CASSSQGYDYGYTF. The CDR3 DNA reads as TGTGCCAGCAGCTCACAGGGATACGACTATGGCTACACCTTC.

The chain employs TRBV2 and TRBJ1-1, with D maybe TRBD1 (5 bases). CDR3 length: 13 residues. Trimming left V 7 bases short and J 1 base short, with 10 bases between. Germline V gene sequence: CDR1 SNHLY, CDR2 FYNNEI. Here the CDR3 reads CASNLQANTEAFF. As DNA, the CDR3 is TGTGCCAGCAACCTACAGGCGAACACTGAAGCTTTCTTT.

The chain couples TRBV14 to TRBJ2-1; TRBD1 agrees at 8 bases. The trim removed 0 bases at V and 8 bases at J, leaving 9 bases unmatched. The CDR3 has 16 amino acids. CDR1 is SGHDN and CDR2 is FVKESK in the germline V gene. This CDR3 reads CASSQDLMDRDDEQFF. The CDR3 bases are TGTGCCAGCAGCCAAGATCTTATGGACAGGGATGATGAGCAGTTCTTC. Combining the CDR3 with reference TRBV14 and TRBJ2-1 gives the whole variable domain EAGVTQFPSHSVIEKGQTVTLRCDPISGHDNLYWYRRVMGKEIKFLLHFVKESKQDESGMPNNRFLAERTGGTYSTLKVQPAELEDSGVYFCASSQDLMDRDDEQFFGPGTRLTVL.

A few counts support this clone. The V and J genes are TRBV5-8 and TRBJ1-2; 11 nucleotides line up with TRBD1. In germline, CDR1 is SGHTS, CDR2 YDEGEE. There are 16 residues in the CDR3. The ends lost 4 bases at V and 8 bases at J; junction bases unmatched: 13. Here the CDR3 reads CASSPGQGAFPWGYTF. The CDR3 bases are TGTGCCAGCAGCCCCGGACAGGGGGCTTTTCCATGGGGCTACACCTTC. Full variable domain (rest looked up from reference TRBV5-8 and TRBJ1-2): EAGVTQSPTHLIKTRGQQATLRCSPISGHTSVYWYQQALGLGLQFLLWYDEGEERNRGNFPPRFSGRQFPNYSSELNVNALELEDSALYLCASSPGQGAFPWGYTFGSGTRLTVV.

The rearrangement links TRBV4-1 to TRBJ2-7, with 7 bases lining up with TRBD1. V was clipped by 3 bases and J by 1 base; unmatched bases: 6. Germline values: CDR1 MGHRA, CDR2 YSYEKL. CDR3 length: 15 residues. CDR3 nucleotides: TGCGCCAGCAGCCAGGAGGACAGGAGGTCCTACGAGCAGTACTTC. It encodes CASSQEDRRSYEQYF.

The rearrangement links TRBV6-5 to TRBJ2-7; 9 bases line up with TRBD2. CDR3 length: 14 residues. The germline CDR1 and CDR2 sequences are MNHEY and SVGAGI. After removal of 6 bases from V and 7 bases from J, the junction contained 10 bases not matched to a gene. The CDR3 DNA reads as TGTGCCAGCAGATGGCGGGAGGGCCTGGGAGAGCAGTACTTC. Translation gives CASRWREGLGEQYF.

The chain is built from TRBV6-5 and TRBJ2-3, with 9 bases identical to TRBD2. This CDR3 comprises 16 residues. Looked up from germline, CDR1 is MNHEY and CDR2 is SVGAGI. J lost 6 bases, V lost 4 bases, and 11 bases had no gene match. CDR3: CASSFGRAGGRDTQYF. The CDR3 DNA reads as TGTGCCAGCAGTTTCGGGCGAGCGGGGGGCCGGGATACGCAGTATTTT.

The chain has TRBV6-5 and TRBJ1-5, with D tentatively TRBD1 (5 bases). The CDR3 loop spans 15 amino acids. With 5 bases removed from V and 0 bases from J, the gap between germline ends came to 11 bases. CDR1 is MNHEY and CDR2 is SVGAGI in the germline V gene. CDR3 region: CASSTGRVSNQPQHF. CDR3 bases: TGTGCCAGCAGTACAGGCAGGGTTAGCAATCAGCCCCAGCATTTT.

The chain is built from TRBV5-4 and TRBJ1-2; TRBD1 is a possible D gene (5 bases). The V and J ends lost 4 bases and 3 bases respectively, with 16 bases between them. This CDR3 has 15 residues. Germline CDR1 and CDR2: SGHNT and YYREEE (reference sequence). This chain's CDR3 is CASSPMVTVDYGYTF. The CDR3 DNA sequence: TGTGCCAGCAGCCCGATGGTGACAGTTGACTATGGCTACACCTTC.

V is TRBV2 and J is TRBJ2-7; D perhaps matches TRBD1 (5 bases). Germline V lookup: CDR1 SNHLY, CDR2 FYNNEI. With 6 bases removed from V and 7 bases from J, the gap between germline ends came to 22 bases. This CDR3 contains 15 residues. The CDR3 here is CASREPAGSSREQYF. The CDR3 DNA sequence: TGTGCCAGCAGGGAGCCCGCAGGGTCCTCTCGAGAGCAGTACTTC.

This clone was seen only once. The sample has other DNA sequences that encode this CDR3 too. The chain couples TRBV7-2 to TRBJ2-5, with a tentative D call TRBD1 (5 bases). Trimming took off 2 bases at V and 4 bases at J, with 5 bases between the two ends. Germline CDR1 and CDR2: SGHTA and FQGNSA. This CDR3 region has 12 residues. CDR3 coding DNA: TGTGCCAGCAGCTTAAGGGGAGAGACCCAGTACTTC. This encodes CASSLRGETQYF. The variable domain in full, with the rest retrieved from reference TRBV7-2 and TRBJ2-5, is GAGVSQSPSNKVTEKGKDVELRCDPISGHTALYWYRQSLGQGLEFLIYFQGNSAPDKSGLPSDRFSAERTGGSVSTLTIQRTQQEDSAVYLCASSLRGETQYFGPGTRLLVL.

The gene calls are TRBV7-2 and TRBJ1-4; D is uncertain. Germline V gene data show CDR1 as SGHTA and CDR2 as FQGNSA. Trimming removed 5 bases from V and 3 bases from J, with 13 bases in between. CDR3 length equals 15 residues. The CDR3 protein is CASSLSGIANEKLFF. As DNA, the CDR3 is TGTGCCAGCAGCCTAAGCGGGATTGCTAATGAAAAACTGTTTTTT. The full variable domain, completed using reference TRBV7-2 and TRBJ1-4, is GAGVSQSPSNKVTEKGKDVELRCDPISGHTALYWYRQSLGQGLEFLIYFQGNSAPDKSGLPSDRFSAERTGGSVSTLTIQRTQQEDSAVYLCASSLSGIANEKLFFGSGTQLSVL.

This rearrangement joins TRBV18 to TRBJ1-2; D remains ambiguous. The V end lost 3 bases, the J end lost 8 bases, and 16 bases lay between the germline ends. This CDR3 contains 14 residues. CDR1 and CDR2 (germline): KGHSH, LQKENI. The chain's CDR3 is CASSPQREPEGYTF. CDR3 sequence (DNA): TGTGCCAGCTCACCCCAGAGGGAGCCAGAGGGCTACACCTTC.

This chain connects TRBV6-4 to TRBJ2-3; no reliable D call. The germline CDR1 and CDR2 sequences are MRHNA and SNTAGT. This CDR3 comprises 13 residues. V was pared by 5 bases and J by 3 bases, with 9 bases between. Here the CDR3 reads CASSITWTDTQYF. DNA for the CDR3: TGTGCCAGCAGTATTACTTGGACAGATACGCAGTATTTT.

The chain has TRBV5-4 and TRBJ1-2; 8 nucleotides match TRBD1. The V gene's germline CDR1 is SGHNT and CDR2 YYREEE (reference sequence). The ends lost 0 bases at V and 7 bases at J; junction bases unmatched: 17. The CDR3 has 18 amino acids. The CDR3 loop reads CASSLAGQGARLRSGYTF. CDR3 DNA: TGTGCCAGCAGCTTGGCCGGGCAGGGGGCGAGACTTCGGAGTGGCTACACCTTC.

The V and J genes are TRBV2 and TRBJ2-6; D perhaps matches TRBD1 (5 bases). Between the trimmed V and J ends, which lost 6 bases and 0 bases, there was a span of 9 bases. Germline lookup yields CDR1 SNHLY and CDR2 FYNNEI. The CDR3 is made up of 15 amino acids. The CDR3 bases are TGTGCCAGCAGACCAGACAGCTCTGGGGCCAACGTCCTGACTTTC. Protein product: CASRPDSSGANVLTF.

The gene calls are TRBV5-1 and TRBJ2-1; 7 bases map to TRBD1. This CDR3 is built from 15 residues. From germline, CDR1 is SGHRS and CDR2 YFSETQ. V lost 4 bases, J lost 2 bases, and 6 bases stayed unmatched. The CDR3 DNA follows: TGCGCCAGCAGCCCGTTTCAGGGGGCCTACAATGAGCAGTTCTTC. Translated: CASSPFQGAYNEQFF.

The chain carries TRBV3-1 (or the pseudogene TRBV3-2) and TRBJ1-1, with TRBD1 identical over 8 bases. This CDR3 contains 13 residues. V shed 6 bases, J shed 7 bases, and the junction held 7 bases outside the gene matches. From germline, CDR1 is LGHDT and CDR2 YNNKEL (reference sequence). The CDR3 here is CASSRQGTGEAFF. Here the CDR3 DNA reads TGTGCCAGCAGTCGACAGGGGACGGGTGAAGCTTTCTTT.

The chain recombines TRBV5-5 with TRBJ1-2, with no clear D. CDR1 SGHKS and CDR2 YYEKEE come from the germline V gene (reference sequence). The CDR3 loop spans 13 amino acids. The germline V and J ends were trimmed by 1 base and 7 bases, with 11 bases remaining between them. The CDR3 region is CASSLRPDFGYTF. The CDR3 nucleotides are TGTGCCAGCAGCTTGAGGCCGGACTTTGGCTACACCTTC.

V is TRBV7-3 and J is TRBJ2-1, with 14 bases lining up with TRBD2. Germline-derived CDR1 and CDR2 are SGHTA and FQGTGA. After removal of 5 bases from V and 4 bases from J, the junction contained 7 bases not matched to a gene. This CDR3 comprises 17 residues. In DNA, the CDR3 is TGTGCCAGCAGCCGGACTAGCGGGGGGCCGCGATACAATGAGCAGTTCTTC. Its translation is CASSRTSGGPRYNEQFF.

The CDR3 sequence is CAISVLAGEYEQFF. Written as DNA, the CDR3 is TGTGCCATCAGTGTACTAGCGGGAGAGTATGAGCAGTTCTTC. The J gene is TRBJ2-1, the V gene TRBV10-3; 11 bases agree with TRBD2. This CDR3 comprises 14 residues. CDR1 is ENHRY, CDR2 SYGVKD, per germline. J gave up 8 bases and V 4 bases, and 4 bases lay outside the gene matches.

This clone appeared a single time. This chain connects TRBV5-6 to TRBJ2-7, with D perhaps TRBD2 (5 bases). V lost 2 bases, J lost 5 bases, and 8 bases lay in between. CDR1 and CDR2 (germline): SGHDT, YYEEEE. The CDR3 loop spans 12 amino acids. CDR3 sequence: CASSFSADEQYF. As DNA, the CDR3 is TGTGCCAGCAGCTTTTCAGCGGACGAGCAGTACTTC.